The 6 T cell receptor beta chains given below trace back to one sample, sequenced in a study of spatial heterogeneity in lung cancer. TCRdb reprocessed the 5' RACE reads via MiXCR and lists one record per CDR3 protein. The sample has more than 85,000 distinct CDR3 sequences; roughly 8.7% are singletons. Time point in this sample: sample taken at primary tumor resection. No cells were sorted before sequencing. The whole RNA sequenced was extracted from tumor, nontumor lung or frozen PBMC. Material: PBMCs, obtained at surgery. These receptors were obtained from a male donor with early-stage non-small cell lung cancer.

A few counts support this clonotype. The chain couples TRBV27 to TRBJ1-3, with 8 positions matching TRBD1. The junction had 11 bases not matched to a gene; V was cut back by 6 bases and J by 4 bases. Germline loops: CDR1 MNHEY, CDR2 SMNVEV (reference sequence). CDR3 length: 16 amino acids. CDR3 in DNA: TGTGCCAGCAGCCCCTCCCGGACAGGGAGAGGAAACACCATATATTTT. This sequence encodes CASSPSRTGRGNTIYF.

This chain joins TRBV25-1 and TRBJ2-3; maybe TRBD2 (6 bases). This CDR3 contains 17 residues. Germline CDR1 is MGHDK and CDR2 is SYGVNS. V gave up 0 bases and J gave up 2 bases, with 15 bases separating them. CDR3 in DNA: TGTGCCAGCAGTGAATATGGCGGGGCGGTTATCACAGATACGCAGTATTTT. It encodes CASSEYGGAVITDTQYF.

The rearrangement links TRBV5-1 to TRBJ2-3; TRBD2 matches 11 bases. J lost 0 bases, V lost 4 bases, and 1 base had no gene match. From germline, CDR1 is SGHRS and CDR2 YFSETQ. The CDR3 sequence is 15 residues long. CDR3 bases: TGCGCCAGCAGCCCTAGCGGGAGGAGCACAGATACGCAGTATTTT. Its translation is CASSPSGRSTDTQYF.

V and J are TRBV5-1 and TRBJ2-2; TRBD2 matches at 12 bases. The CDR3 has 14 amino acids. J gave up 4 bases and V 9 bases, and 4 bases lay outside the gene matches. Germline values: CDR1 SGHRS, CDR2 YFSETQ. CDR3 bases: TGCGCCACCAAGACTAGCGGGGGCACCGGGGAGCTGTTTTTT. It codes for CATKTSGGTGELFF. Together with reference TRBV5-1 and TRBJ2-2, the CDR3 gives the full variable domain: KAGVTQTPRYLIKTRGQQVTLSCSPISGHRSVSWYQQTPGQGLQFLFEYFSETQRNKGNFPGRFSGRQFSNSRSEMNVSTLELGDSALYLCATKTSGGTGELFFGEGSRLTVL.

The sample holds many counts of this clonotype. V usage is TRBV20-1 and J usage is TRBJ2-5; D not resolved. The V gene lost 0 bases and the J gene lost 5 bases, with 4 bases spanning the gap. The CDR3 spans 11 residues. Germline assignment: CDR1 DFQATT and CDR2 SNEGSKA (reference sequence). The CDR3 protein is CSARDRETQYF. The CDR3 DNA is TGCAGTGCTAGAGATCGTGAGACCCAGTACTTC.

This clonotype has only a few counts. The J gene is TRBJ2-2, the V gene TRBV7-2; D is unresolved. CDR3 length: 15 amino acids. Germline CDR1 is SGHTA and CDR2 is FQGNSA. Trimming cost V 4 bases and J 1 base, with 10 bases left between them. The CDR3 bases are TGTGCCAGCAGCTCATCGACAAGGAACACCGGGGAGCTGTTTTTT. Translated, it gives CASSSSTRNTGELFF.